This TCR beta chain came from a study of cytomegalovirus exposure and HLA in healthy donors. Study-wide points: In a later analysis, at a false discovery rate of 0.05, some 17,000 TCR beta sequences were associated with HLA alleles.

This clone was recorded a few times. Its antigen remains unknown. This PCR relied on a set of 60 Vbeta primers and 13 Jbeta primers. The protocol was immunoSEQ multiplex PCR, while the TCRdb copy is restricted to in-frame clones and leaves out a portion. The data show some 130,000 clones, about 81% seen once. With 5 bases clipped from V and 1 base from J, the junction kept 3 bases outside the gene matches. The germline V gene encodes CDR1 MNHEY and CDR2 SMNVEV (reference sequence). CDR3 length equals 14 residues. Source material: PBMCs. This TCR was sampled from a middle-aged woman in good health and CMV-seropositive. The chain uses TRBV27 and TRBJ1-1; TRBD1 matches 8 bases. CDR3 in DNA: TGTGCCAGCAGTATACAGGGGGAGAACACTGAAGCTTTCTTT. Translating it yields CASSIQGENTEAFF.